This TCR beta chain was found in a study of T cell responses to AZD1222 COVID-19 vaccine. As for the study in general: Second-dose intervals near 4 or 12 weeks were combined.

A word on this clone: The antigen remains undetermined.

Study observations and caveats: Sampled repertoires all dated from after the peak T cell response. Elevations in Spike-specific TCR breadth and depth followed administration of two AZD1222 doses.

The table came from immunoSEQ multiplex PCR; TCRdb's copy has only in-frame clones and leaves some out. The table has about 92,000 clones, approximately 90% seen once. The source is an adult in good health. Sequences were derived from peripheral blood, sampled on day 0 of AZD1222 vaccination.

CDR3 amino acids: CASTAGRGHHEQYF. The CDR3 DNA sequence: TGTGCCAGCACCGCCGGCAGGGGACACCACGAGCAGTACTTC. The V gene is TRBV2, the J gene TRBJ2-7; tentatively, D is TRBD1 (6 bases). This CDR3 has 14 residues. CDR1 is SNHLY, CDR2 FYNNEI, per germline. Deletions cut 7 bases from V and 5 bases from J, with 18 bases between.